This passage covers 27 T cell receptor beta chains from one sample sequenced in a study of shared clonotypes between healthy human individuals. The table came from immunoSEQ multiplex PCR; TCRdb's copy has only in-frame clones and leaves some out. The sample records some 2.3 million clones, approximately 93% being singletons. The sample taken for sequencing was naive CD4+ T cells from PBMCs. Subset given: CD45RA+ positively selected. Receptors were obtained from a man aged 18 to 35 in good health. Some clones in this sample may be carry-over from other donors' samples.

The rearrangement uses TRBV27 and TRBJ2-1, with TRBD2 matching 9 bases. The CDR3 spans 19 residues. CDR1 MNHEY and CDR2 SMNVEV come from the germline V gene (reference sequence). The V and J ends lost 6 bases and 7 bases, in that order; junction bases with no gene match: 22. For the CDR3, the DNA is TGTGCCAGCAGCCCAACGGGTGGGGCTAGCGGGATTAGAGGGAATGAGCAGTTCTTC. Translating gives CASSPTGGASGIRGNEQFF.

V usage is TRBV18 and J usage is TRBJ2-3; a weak D match, TRBD2 (6 bases). V lost 2 bases to trimming and J lost 2 bases, with 11 bases between them. Germline CDR1 is KGHSH and CDR2 is LQKENI. This CDR3 region has 15 residues. CDR3: CASSPGGTTTDTQYF. The DNA for the CDR3 is TGTGCCAGCTCACCAGGGGGGACCACCACAGATACGCAGTATTTT.

V usage is TRBV7-3 and J usage is TRBJ2-3; maybe TRBD1 (6 bases). Germline V lookup: CDR1 SGHTA, CDR2 FQGTGA. V was trimmed by 5 bases and J by 2 bases, leaving 14 bases between them. This CDR3 is 15 amino acids long. CDR3 sequence reads: CASSRLGDITDTQYF. For the CDR3, the DNA is TGTGCCAGCAGCAGACTCGGGGACATCACAGATACGCAGTATTTT.

The chain combines TRBV11-2 with TRBJ1-1, with D perhaps TRBD1 (5 bases). Germline V gene sequence: CDR1 SGHAT, CDR2 FQNNGV. The CDR3 sequence is 15 residues long. Trimming pared 5 bases from V and 6 bases from J, leaving 19 bases between. CDR3 region: CASSAGTAFSAEAFF. CDR3 DNA: TGTGCCAGCAGCGCGGGGACCGCGTTTAGCGCTGAAGCTTTCTTT.

The chain couples TRBV18 to TRBJ2-7; 7 bases agree with TRBD1. The J segment lost 5 bases and the V segment lost 3 bases, leaving 7 bases of the junction unmatched. Germline V gene lookup returns CDR1 KGHSH and CDR2 LQKENI. CDR3 length: 14 amino acids. The CDR3 loop is CASSPGQPRDEQYF. Here the CDR3 DNA reads TGTGCCAGCTCACCGGGACAGCCTAGGGACGAGCAGTACTTC.

The rearrangement links TRBV27 to TRBJ1-1; tentatively, D is TRBD1 (6 bases). The V gene's germline CDR1 is MNHEY and CDR2 SMNVEV (reference sequence). This CDR3 comprises 16 residues. V was clipped by 5 bases and J by 3 bases, with 19 bases between them. The CDR3 is CASSPFFMGADTEAFF. DNA of the CDR3: TGTGCCAGCAGTCCTTTCTTTATGGGGGCAGACACTGAAGCTTTCTTT.

The chain links TRBV7-9 to TRBJ1-1; 8 bases map to TRBD1. The germline gives CDR1 SEHNR, CDR2 FQNEAQ (reference sequence). This CDR3 spans 15 amino acids. V was pared by 5 bases and J by 0 bases, with 5 bases of the junction left unmatched. CDR3: CASSPTGGMNTEAFF. CDR3 nucleotides: TGTGCCAGCAGCCCAACAGGGGGAATGAACACTGAAGCTTTCTTT. The whole variable domain, filled in from reference TRBV7-9 and TRBJ1-1, reads DTGVSQNPRHKITKRGQNVTFRCDPISEHNRLYWYRQTLGQGPEFLTYFQNEAQLEKSRLLSDRFSAERPKGSFSTLEIQRTEQGDSAMYLCASSPTGGMNTEAFFGQGTRLTVV.

The CDR3 protein is CAWRQRGNSPLHF. The DNA of the CDR3 is TGTGCCTGGAGGCAAAGGGGAAATTCACCCCTCCACTTT. The V call is TRBV30, the J call TRBJ1-6; D may be TRBD1 (5 bases). Trimming cost V 3 bases and J 7 bases, with 10 bases left between them. Germline loops: CDR1 GTSNPN, CDR2 SVGIG (reference sequence). The CDR3 length is 13 residues.

The rearrangement uses TRBV9 and TRBJ2-2; D ambiguous. The germline V gene encodes CDR1 SGDLS and CDR2 YYNGEE. V lost 0 bases to trimming and J lost 0 bases, with 6 bases between them. CDR3 length: 15 amino acids. The CDR3, as DNA: TGTGCCAGCAGCGTAGGAATCGCGAACACCGGGGAGCTGTTTTTT. It specifies CASSVGIANTGELFF.

The chain carries TRBV7-2 and TRBJ2-7; D unresolved. The V end lost 4 bases, the J end lost 6 bases, and 13 bases lay between the germline ends. Germline V gives CDR1 SGHTA, CDR2 FQGNSA. This CDR3 comprises 13 residues. As DNA, the CDR3 is TGTGCCAGCAGCTACTCAGTGAGAGGCGAGCAGTACTTC. Translation: CASSYSVRGEQYF.

Comment on this clone: Different DNA sequences within this sample yield the same CDR3. This chain joins TRBV6-5 and TRBJ1-1; 9 nucleotides match TRBD1. V was pared by 2 bases and J by 1 base, with 2 bases of the junction left unmatched. CDR3 size: 15 residues. Germline V CDR1 and CDR2: MNHEY, SVGAGI. The CDR3 protein is CASSYNRGPNTEAFF. CDR3 DNA sequence: TGTGCCAGCAGTTACAACAGGGGGCCGAACACTGAAGCTTTCTTT.

About this clone: Other DNA sequences within the sample encode an identical CDR3. The V gene is TRBV7-9, the J gene TRBJ1-5, with D unclear. The germline V gene encodes CDR1 SEHNR and CDR2 FQNEAQ (reference sequence). With 1 base removed from V and 6 bases from J, the gap between germline ends came to 4 bases. This CDR3 has 12 residues. This CDR3 is CASSLDAQPQHF. CDR3 DNA: TGTGCCAGCAGCTTAGATGCTCAGCCCCAGCATTTT.

The J gene is TRBJ2-1, the V gene TRBV7-6; 11 bases match TRBD2. The CDR3 is made up of 16 amino acids. Trimming at V came to 5 bases and at J to 3 bases, leaving 6 bases not matched to a gene. Looked up from germline, CDR1 is SGHVS and CDR2 is FNYEAQ. The CDR3, as DNA: TGTGCCAGCAGCGTAACTAGCGGGGGAGGCTACAATGAGCAGTTCTTC. Amino acid sequence: CASSVTSGGGYNEQFF.

The V and J genes are TRBV28 and TRBJ2-7; TRBD2 agrees at 13 bases. CDR1 is MDHEN, CDR2 SYDVKM, per germline. CDR3 length: 14 amino acids. The J segment lost 7 bases and the V segment lost 5 bases, leaving 5 bases of the junction unmatched. CDR3 coding DNA: TGTGCCAGCAGTCCCGGACTAGCGGGAGAAGAGCAGTACTTC. Translating gives CASSPGLAGEEQYF.

V is TRBV28 and J is TRBJ2-2; D is ambiguous. CDR3 length: 15 amino acids. The germline V gene encodes CDR1 MDHEN and CDR2 SYDVKM. V gave up 5 bases and J gave up 4 bases, with 14 bases separating them. As DNA, the CDR3 is TGTGCCAGCAGTCGAATCGGAACGGCCACCGGGGAGCTGTTTTTT. Encoded protein: CASSRIGTATGELFF.

V gene TRBV19 combines with J gene TRBJ1-1, with D hard to call. The CDR3 is made up of 13 amino acids. The germline V gene has CDR1 LNHDA and CDR2 SQIVND (reference sequence). The V gene lost 3 bases and the J gene lost 0 bases, with 5 bases spanning the gap. CDR3 in amino acids: CASSMTMNTEAFF. The DNA for the CDR3 is TGTGCCAGTAGTATGACGATGAACACTGAAGCTTTCTTT.

The J gene is TRBJ2-7, the V gene TRBV7-2; perhaps TRBD1 as D (6 bases). CDR3 length: 15 amino acids. Germline V lookup: CDR1 SGHTA, CDR2 FQGNSA. Between the trimmed V and J ends, which lost 1 base and 3 bases, there was a span of 13 bases. CDR3 nucleotide sequence: TGTGCCAGCAGCTTAGGGTCAGGGGATATCTACGAGCAGTACTTC. Residues: CASSLGSGDIYEQYF.

V and J are TRBV2 and TRBJ1-1; tentative D call: TRBD1 (5 bases). CDR1 and CDR2 from the germline V gene are SNHLY and FYNNEI. V was cut by 8 bases and J by 1 base, with 5 bases left in between. The CDR3 runs 11 residues. The CDR3 coding sequence is TGTGCCAGCGGGGGGAACACTGAAGCTTTCTTT. It specifies CASGGNTEAFF.

V gene TRBV5-8 combines with J gene TRBJ2-7, with 7 nucleotides matching TRBD2. The germline V gene has CDR1 SGHTS and CDR2 YDEGEE. V dropped 0 bases and J dropped 0; count of bases not matched to a gene: 6. The CDR3 has 16 residues. This chain's CDR3 is CASSLAGGTNSYEQYF. CDR3 sequence (DNA): TGTGCCAGCAGCTTGGCCGGGGGGACGAACTCCTACGAGCAGTACTTC.

The chain has TRBV30 and TRBJ2-7; D is undetermined. Germline CDR1 and CDR2: GTSNPN and SVGIG (reference sequence). CDR3 length equals 14 residues. Trimming removed 3 bases at V and 2 bases at J, with 14 bases between. CDR3 in amino acids: CAWRVPGPAYEQYF. The CDR3 nucleotides are TGTGCCTGGAGGGTTCCAGGACCTGCCTACGAGCAGTACTTC.

The table lists this clone with a few counts. The chain recombines TRBV2 with TRBJ1-1; D call uncertain. Germline values: CDR1 SNHLY, CDR2 FYNNEI. V lost 6 bases to trimming and J lost 0 bases, with 14 bases between them. The CDR3 consists of 15 residues. The CDR3: CASRPEIDMNTEAFF. Here the CDR3 DNA reads TGTGCCAGCAGACCTGAGATAGACATGAACACTGAAGCTTTCTTT.

Worth noting for this clone: The same CDR3 arises from other DNA sequences in this sample as well. V is TRBV28 and J is TRBJ1-1; TRBD1 might be the D (5 bases). The CDR3 extends over 14 amino acids. Germline loops: CDR1 MDHEN, CDR2 SYDVKM. V lost 2 bases to trimming and J lost 2 bases, with 9 bases between them. Here the CDR3 reads CASSLAQGNTEAFF. Written as DNA, the CDR3 is TGTGCCAGCAGTTTAGCCCAGGGAAACACTGAAGCTTTCTTT.

V gene TRBV9 combines with J gene TRBJ2-7; maybe TRBD1 (6 bases). CDR1 is SGDLS and CDR2 is YYNGEE in the germline V gene. CDR3 length: 15 residues. Trimming cost V 4 bases and J 5 bases, with 19 bases left between them. The chain's CDR3 is CASSPTGQGGHEQYF. In DNA, the CDR3 is TGTGCCAGCAGCCCTACAGGGCAGGGTGGGCACGAGCAGTACTTC.

The rearrangement links TRBV19 to TRBJ1-5, with 10 bases aligning to TRBD1. V dropped 5 bases and J dropped 0; count of bases not matched to a gene: 10. Germline values: CDR1 LNHDA, CDR2 SQIVND (reference sequence). This CDR3 spans 18 amino acids. CDR3 bases: TGTGCCAGTAGTCCCCTGAGAGGGACAGGGGTTAGCAATCAGCCCCAGCATTTT. It is translated as CASSPLRGTGVSNQPQHF.

This clone was picked up a small number of times. This sequence joins TRBV28 and TRBJ1-2; D gene uncertain. Germline-derived CDR1 and CDR2 are MDHEN and SYDVKM. The CDR3 is made up of 12 amino acids. Trimming took 3 bases from V and 6 from J, leaving 8 bases between them. CDR3 coding DNA: TGTGCCAGCAGTTTGCGTTTGAATGGCTACACCTTC. Protein: CASSLRLNGYTF.

The chain employs TRBV7-9 and TRBJ2-1; TRBD2 agrees at 11 bases. Germline V gene lookup returns CDR1 SEHNR and CDR2 FQNEAQ (reference sequence). The CDR3 is 18 residues long. The V gene end was trimmed by 3 bases and the J gene end by 5 bases; junction bases not matched to a gene: 12. CDR3 amino acids: CASSFLLSGTSGHNEQFF. CDR3 bases: TGTGCCAGCAGCTTTCTACTCAGCGGGACTAGCGGCCACAATGAGCAGTTCTTC.

V and J are TRBV28 and TRBJ1-2, with 7 nucleotides matching TRBD1. Germline values: CDR1 MDHEN, CDR2 SYDVKM. The CDR3 length is 13 residues. The V gene end was trimmed by 10 bases and the J gene end by 5 bases; junction bases not matched to a gene: 10. CDR3 coding DNA: TGTGCCACCCAGGGGGGAGCCGGATATGGCTACACCTTC. Translating gives CATQGGAGYGYTF.